A selection of T cell receptor beta chains follows, all from one sample in a study of vaccination and CD4 T cells after COVID-19. TCRdb recomputed calls from the PCR reads with MiXCR, one row per CDR3 protein. The table includes approximately 10,000 distinct CDR3 sequences, less than 65% detected once. Their cognate antigens are unknown. The sequencing here drew on cultured CD4+ T cells from blood, taken after SARS-CoV-2 vaccination. These receptors were collected from a human donor with COVID-19. The CDR3 runs from the conserved cysteine through the conserved F or W. A D gene is named only where the DNA matches it firmly. Rows give clone size only sometimes, using once, few, many, or a class for an expanded clone.

clone size	V gene	J gene	D gene	CDR3 DNA	CDR3 protein
.	TRBV27	TRBJ2-5	.	TGTGCCAGCAGTTTATCAAGGCAGAAAGGGACCCAGTACTTC	CASSLSRQKGTQYF
.	TRBV7-2	TRBJ2-7	.	TGTGCCAGCAGCTTAGGCCACGGGCTCTACGAGCAGTACTTC	CASSLGHGLYEQYF
once	TRBV10-3	TRBJ1-6	.	TGTGCCATCAGTGAGTCGCGGAGCGGAGGACTCTCCTATAATTCACCCCTCCACTTT	CAISESRSGGLSYNSPLHF
few	TRBV6-2/TRBV6-3	TRBJ1-1	TRBD1	TGTGCCAGCTGGGACAGCTTCACTGAAGCTTTCTTT	CASWDSFTEAFF
.	TRBV19	TRBJ2-3	TRBD1	TGTGCCAGTAGTCCAGGACAGGGGTCAGATACGCAGTATTTT	CASSPGQGSDTQYF
few	TRBV15	TRBJ2-7	TRBD2	TGTGCCACCAGCAGGCCCCAGGGAGGGACTAGCGGGGGCGGATGGCAGTACTTC	CATSRPQGGTSGGGWQYF
.	TRBV29-1	TRBJ1-1	TRBD1	TGCAGCGTCACTACAGGGGGGTTTACTGAAGCTTTCTTT	CSVTTGGFTEAFF
few	TRBV7-9	TRBJ2-3	.	TGTGCCAGCAGCCCCGCCGATACGCAGTATTTT	CASSPADTQYF
.	TRBV6-5	TRBJ2-5	.	TGTGCCAGCAGTTACTCATTGCGGGACAGCCAAGAGACCCAGTACTTC	CASSYSLRDSQETQYF
.	TRBV7-9	TRBJ2-7	.	TGTGCCAGCACCGGACCGCCGGGATACGAGCAGTACTTC	CASTGPPGYEQYF
few	TRBV19	TRBJ2-1	TRBD1	TGTGCCAGTAACAGGGGCTACAATGAGCAGTTCTTC	CASNRGYNEQFF
few	TRBV7-2	TRBJ1-6	.	TGTGCCAGCAGCTCACAAACAGGTTGGAATTCACCCCTCCACTTT	CASSSQTGWNSPLHF
few	TRBV7-9	TRBJ1-5	.	TGTGCCAGCAGCTTAGGGTCCAGGGGACCTGATCAGCCCCAGCATTTT	CASSLGSRGPDQPQHF
.	TRBV7-6	TRBJ1-1	.	TGTGCCAGCAGCTTAGAACCGGGTCGCACTGAAGCTTTCTTT	CASSLEPGRTEAFF
.	TRBV20-1	TRBJ2-5	TRBD2	TGCAGTGCTAGAGACCTAGCGGGGGTCCAAGAGACCCAGTACTTC	CSARDLAGVQETQYF
few	TRBV6-1	TRBJ2-7	TRBD1	TGTGCCACTTCACAGGGGCCAAAGGGGGAGCAGTACTTC	CATSQGPKGEQYF
.	TRBV7-9	TRBJ1-2	TRBD1	TGTGCCAGCAGCCGAGATTGGTCCAGGGGGGACTATGGCTACACCTTC	CASSRDWSRGDYGYTF
.	TRBV7-9	TRBJ1-3	TRBD1	TGTGCCAGCAGCTCCCCTGACAGGGCTGGAAACACCATATATTTT	CASSSPDRAGNTIYF
.	TRBV20-1	TRBJ1-6	.	TGCAGTGCTAAAATGGGGGGCAGTTATAATTCACCCCTCCACTTT	CSAKMGGSYNSPLHF
.	TRBV6-1	TRBJ1-2	TRBD1	TGTGCCAGCAGCTCCCAGGGACAGGGGAACTATGGCTACACCTTC	CASSSQGQGNYGYTF
.	TRBV15	TRBJ2-3	.	TGTGCCACCAGCAGGGGCGGGCGGAGCACAGATACGCAGTATTTT	CATSRGGRSTDTQYF
.	TRBV6-1	TRBJ2-7	TRBD2	TGTGCCAGCAAGGGAGCGGGGGGAAAGTACGAGCAGTACTTC	CASKGAGGKYEQYF
.	TRBV24-1	TRBJ1-1	TRBD1	TGTGCCACCAGTGGACAGGGGGACTGGGACACTGAAGCTTTCTTT	CATSGQGDWDTEAFF
few	TRBV7-8	TRBJ1-2	.	TGTGCCAGCAGTGTTCGGGACGGAGCTAACTATGGCTACACCTTC	CASSVRDGANYGYTF
few	TRBV6-5	TRBJ1-5	.	TGTGCCAGCAGTTACTCGACAGGAACACAGCCCCAGCATTTT	CASSYSTGTQPQHF
.	TRBV2	TRBJ2-3	TRBD2	TGTGCCAGCAGTGAGAGGGCGGGGGGGCGCACAGATACGCAGTATTTT	CASSERAGGRTDTQYF
few	TRBV20-1	TRBJ2-1	.	TGCAGTGCTAGCGCCGGGACGGCCTCCTACAATGAGCAGTTCTTC	CSASAGTASYNEQFF
.	TRBV6-1	TRBJ2-5	.	TGTGCCAGCAGTGAAGTGGGGGCGTTCAGTCGGAAGACCCAGTACTTC	CASSEVGAFSRKTQYF
.	TRBV15	TRBJ1-2	.	TGTGCCACCAGCAGAGGCGGGGACATCTATGGCTACACCTTC	CATSRGGDIYGYTF
.	TRBV20-1	TRBJ1-5	TRBD1	TGCAGTACTCTCCTCGGGACAGGAAATCAGCCCCAGCATTTT	CSTLLGTGNQPQHF
once	TRBV21-1	TRBJ1-2	.	TGTGCCAGCAGCAAAGACCCCTCAGTTAGGGGTGGCTACACCTTC	CASSKDPSVRGGYTF